Listed here is a single T cell receptor beta chain. Documented time point: acute HCV infection, within 168 days of estimated infection date. Sequencing of hepatitis C virus-specific cells was done ex vivo rather than after in vitro expansion. The data were obtained in a study of CD8 T cells in acute hepatitis C reinfection. Germline CDR1 PRHDT, CDR2 FYEKMQ (reference sequence). CDR3 length: 20 residues. The V gene lost 2 bases and the J gene lost 4 bases, with 26 bases spanning the gap. Findings and limits, study-wide: NS3-1073 specific repertoires were highly diverse across all groups. Preferential TRBV04 and TRBV06 usage appeared in all groups and was not explained by the naive pool.

Method: immunoSEQ multiplex PCR; TCRdb's copy keeps in-frame clones and lacks some. The sample yields 3,900 or so clones, roughly 40% seen once. Sequences were derived from HCV NS3-1073 tetramer-sorted CD8+ T cells from PBMCs, sampled during acute infection. This chain links TRBV13 with TRBJ1-4, with D tentatively TRBD1 (6 bases). The TCR sequence derives from a man aged 30 to 39 with chronic hepatitis C. The CDR3 DNA reads TGTGCCAGCAGCTTATCCGCAGGGGTGGGTCTAATAACCGGTAATGAAAAACTGTTTTTT. Its protein is CASSLSAGVGLITGNEKLFF.